Shown below are 25 T cell receptor beta chains from a single sample sequenced in a study of cytomegalovirus exposure and HLA in healthy donors. Some clones are missing from TCRdb's copy, which holds only in-frame ones; the method was immunoSEQ multiplex PCR. The table shows more than 110,000 clones, with around 93% occurring only once. Sequencing was carried out using PBMCs. The receptors were sampled from a man in his late teens or twenties in good health and CMV-seropositive.

This clone was counted a single time. This chain links TRBV28 with TRBJ2-7, with TRBD2 matching 8 bases. This CDR3 is built from 15 residues. V was clipped by 4 bases and J by 2 bases; unmatched bases: 7. Germline CDR1 MDHEN, CDR2 SYDVKM. The DNA for the CDR3 is TGTGCCAGCAGTTCCCTAGCGGGTCGGCCCTACGAGCAGTACTTC. It specifies CASSSLAGRPYEQYF.

As concerns this clone: Other DNA sequences of this sample code for an identical CDR3. This sequence joins TRBV6-5 and TRBJ2-1; 7 positions match TRBD1. CDR1 and CDR2 from the germline V gene are MNHEY and SVGAGI. This CDR3 comprises 12 residues. The junction had 4 bases not matched to a gene; V was cut back by 6 bases and J by 8 bases. CDR3 in DNA: TGTGCCAGCAGCCGGACAGGAGATGAGCAGTTCTTC. Translation gives CASSRTGDEQFF.

The rearrangement links TRBV19 to TRBJ1-4, with D perhaps TRBD1 (6 bases). Trimming removed 3 bases at V and 7 bases at J, with 15 bases between. The CDR3 consists of 15 residues. Looked up from germline, CDR1 is LNHDA and CDR2 is SQIVND (reference sequence). Here the CDR3 reads CASSIDRSYVEKLFF. CDR3 coding DNA: TGTGCCAGTAGTATCGACAGGTCCTACGTTGAAAAACTGTTTTTT. Supplemented by reference TRBV19 and TRBJ1-4, the full variable domain reads DGGITQSPKYLFRKEGQNVTLSCEQNLNHDAMYWYRQDPGQGLRLIYYSQIVNDFQKGDIAEGYSVSREKKESFPLTVTSAQKNPTAFYLCASSIDRSYVEKLFFGSGTQLSVL.

The chain uses TRBV5-1 and TRBJ2-7; D might be TRBD2 (6 bases). Trimming pared 5 bases from V and 7 bases from J, leaving 28 bases between. Germline V gene lookup returns CDR1 SGHRS and CDR2 YFSETQ. The CDR3 has 17 amino acids. The CDR3 loop is CASSSLVAGPAEGEQYF. The DNA for the CDR3 is TGCGCCAGCAGTTCCTTAGTTGCGGGCCCCGCGGAGGGGGAGCAGTACTTC. The entire variable domain, with the rest obtained from reference TRBV5-1 and TRBJ2-7, is as follows: KAGVTQTPRYLIKTRGQQVTLSCSPISGHRSVSWYQQTPGQGLQFLFEYFSETQRNKGNFPGRFSGRQFSNSRSEMNVSTLELGDSALYLCASSSLVAGPAEGEQYFGPGTRLTVT.

The CDR3 region has the DNA TGTGCCAGCAGAAGGCAGGGTCCCAACTACAATGAGCAGTTCTTC. This encodes CASRRQGPNYNEQFF. This sequence joins TRBV27 and TRBJ2-1; perhaps TRBD1 as D (5 bases). CDR1 is MNHEY and CDR2 is SMNVEV in the germline V gene (reference sequence). This CDR3 has 15 amino acids. The ends were cut back, 6 bases at V and 3 bases at J, with 15 bases in the middle.

This chain connects TRBV6-1 to TRBJ2-5, with 12 bases fitting TRBD2. Germline V gives CDR1 MNHNS, CDR2 SASEGT. The V gene end was trimmed by 0 bases and the J gene end by 5 bases; junction bases not matched to a gene: 13. The CDR3 is 19 residues long. This chain's CDR3 is CASSEAVVGLAGLSETQYF. CDR3 nucleotide sequence: TGTGCCAGCAGTGAAGCGGTGGTAGGACTAGCGGGATTGAGTGAGACCCAGTACTTC.

The table lists this clone with a count of one. The rearrangement joins TRBV18 to TRBJ1-4; tentatively, D is TRBD1 (5 bases). The CDR3 contains 14 residues. The germline V and J ends were trimmed by 6 bases and 2 bases, with 10 bases remaining between them. CDR1 is KGHSH, CDR2 LQKENI, per germline. The CDR3 sequence: CASSYRQTNEKLFF. CDR3 bases: TGTGCCAGCTCCTACCGACAGACTAATGAAAAACTGTTTTTT. The full variable domain, completed using reference TRBV18 and TRBJ1-4, is NAGVMQNPRHLVRRRGQEARLRCSPMKGHSHVYWYRQLPEEGLKFMVYLQKENIIDESGMPKERFSAEFPKEGPSILRIQQVVRGDSAAYFCASSYRQTNEKLFFGSGTQLSVL.

This chain connects TRBV19 to TRBJ1-4; 11 nucleotides align to TRBD1. Germline CDR1 reads LNHDA; CDR2 reads SQIVND (reference sequence). V gave up 6 bases and J gave up 8 bases; unmatched junction bases: 20. The CDR3 is 19 residues long. DNA for the CDR3: TGTGCCAGTAGCCAGCAATTTAGGACAGGGGGCCCCCCGGAAGAAAAACTGTTTTTT. It is translated as CASSQQFRTGGPPEEKLFF.

The count of this clone is one. The gene calls are TRBV10-3 and TRBJ2-3; 8 positions agree with TRBD2. Germline trimming cut 3 bases from V and 0 bases from J; bases unmatched to any gene: 5. The CDR3 extends over 16 amino acids. Germline CDR1 and CDR2: ENHRY and SYGVKD. CDR3 sequence (DNA): TGTGCCATCAGTGAACAACTAGCGGAAAGCACAGATACGCAGTATTTT. Translating gives CAISEQLAESTDTQYF.

In the case of this clone: Other DNA sequences in the same sample also yield this CDR3. V gene TRBV18 combines with J gene TRBJ2-5; 10 positions match TRBD1. Trimming removed 0 bases from V and 5 bases from J; junction bases left unmatched: 3. The germline V gene encodes CDR1 KGHSH and CDR2 LQKENI. The CDR3 has 15 residues. The CDR3 DNA is TGTGCCAGCTCACCACCGGGACAGGGGAAGGAGACCCAGTACTTC. Protein product: CASSPPGQGKETQYF.

The gene calls are TRBV12-2 and TRBJ1-2; TRBD1, as called in the table, went unchecked against the DNA. TRBV12-2 is classified as a pseudogene. This CDR3 comprises 13 residues. In nucleotides, the CDR3 is TGTGCAAGTCGCTTCGGACAGGGGGAGGGCTACACCTTC. Protein: CASRFGQGEGYTF.

The genes are TRBV9 and TRBJ2-1, with TRBD2 as a possible D gene (6 bases). V lost 3 bases to trimming and J lost 10 bases, with 23 bases between them. Per the germline V gene, CDR1 is SGDLS and CDR2 is YYNGEE. This CDR3 region has 16 residues. CDR3 in amino acids: CASSDSREQGMEEQFF. The CDR3 DNA reads TGTGCCAGCAGCGACAGCCGGGAGCAGGGAATGGAGGAGCAGTTCTTC.

Turning to this clone: Additional DNA sequences in this sample encode the identical CDR3. V usage is TRBV2 and J usage is TRBJ1-1, with D maybe TRBD1 (6 bases). Germline loops: CDR1 SNHLY, CDR2 FYNNEI. V lost 6 bases and J 1 base, leaving 9 bases between the germline ends. The CDR3 is 13 residues long. DNA for the CDR3: TGTGCCAGCAGCGTACAGGGGAACACTGAAGCTTTCTTT. Its protein is CASSVQGNTEAFF. Drawing the rest from reference TRBV2 and TRBJ1-1, the complete variable domain is EPEVTQTPSHQVTQMGQEVILRCVPISNHLYFYWYRQILGQKVEFLVSFYNNEISEKSEIFDDQFSVERPDGSNFTLKIRSTKLEDSAMYFCASSVQGNTEAFFGQGTRLTVV.

This chain joins TRBV6-4 and TRBJ1-5; no reliable D call. In germline, CDR1 is MRHNA, CDR2 SNTAGT. Trimming removed 0 bases at V and 3 bases at J, with 9 bases between. The CDR3 runs to 15 residues. This CDR3 is CASSDSSRLNQPQHF. In DNA form, the CDR3 reads TGTGCCAGCAGTGACTCATCCAGACTCAATCAGCCCCAGCATTTT.

This rearrangement joins TRBV5-1 to TRBJ1-4, with D tentatively TRBD1 (5 bases). V was pared by 0 bases and J by 7 bases, with 10 bases between. The CDR3 consists of 14 residues. Germline V gene lookup returns CDR1 SGHRS and CDR2 YFSETQ. The CDR3 here is CASSLGDGGEKLFF. The CDR3 DNA follows: TGCGCCAGCAGCTTGGGGGACGGGGGTGAAAAACTGTTTTTT.

The V gene is TRBV29-1, the J gene TRBJ1-1, with a tentative D call TRBD1 (6 bases). Germline V lookup: CDR1 SQVTM, CDR2 ANQGSEA. Trimming cost V 3 bases and J 2 bases, with 10 bases left between them. This CDR3 spans 13 amino acids. The CDR3 sequence is CSVESGVNTEAFF. DNA of the CDR3: TGCAGCGTTGAGTCAGGGGTCAACACTGAAGCTTTCTTT.

The DNA for the CDR3 is TGCAGCGTTTCGGACAGGGCGCGGGAAAAACTGTTTTTT. It translates to CSVSDRAREKLFF. The chain employs TRBV29-1 and TRBJ1-4; 8 bases agree with TRBD1. V trimming: 5 bases; J trimming: 8 bases; junction bases outside the gene matches: 7. Germline V CDR1 and CDR2: SQVTM, ANQGSEA. The CDR3 length is 13 residues.

The chain uses TRBV27 and TRBJ2-1, with D perhaps matching TRBD2 (5 bases). The CDR3 extends over 14 amino acids. Trimming removed 6 bases at V and 3 bases at J, with 12 bases between. Germline lookup yields CDR1 MNHEY and CDR2 SMNVEV (reference sequence). CDR3 loop: CASSLTRNYNEQFF. The CDR3 nucleotides read TGTGCCAGCAGCCTCACTAGGAACTACAATGAGCAGTTCTTC.

V is TRBV9 and J is TRBJ2-7; the match to TRBD2 covers 8 bases. Trimming cost V 0 bases and J 3 bases; bases outside gene matches: 11. The length of the CDR3 is 17 residues. The germline gives CDR1 SGDLS, CDR2 YYNGEE. The CDR3: CASSVGVQTSGSYEQYF. CDR3 DNA: TGTGCCAGCAGCGTAGGGGTGCAGACCAGCGGGAGCTACGAGCAGTACTTC.

The chain uses TRBV7-9 and TRBJ1-2, with D unclear. Germline V gene sequence: CDR1 SEHNR, CDR2 FQNEAQ (reference sequence). The CDR3 covers 14 residues. With 5 bases removed from V and 2 bases from J, the gap between germline ends came to 12 bases. CDR3 in amino acids: CASSPTQRNYGYTF. CDR3 DNA sequence: TGTGCCAGCAGCCCAACACAGAGAAACTATGGCTACACCTTC.

The V and J genes are TRBV29-1 and TRBJ1-1, with D tentatively TRBD1 (6 bases). Germline V gene lookup returns CDR1 SQVTM and CDR2 ANQGSEA. The CDR3 loop spans 14 amino acids. V was trimmed by 3 bases and J by 1 base, leaving 12 bases between them. For the CDR3, the DNA is TGCAGCGTTGACCCCAGGGGTGGGAACACTGAAGCTTTCTTT. Protein sequence: CSVDPRGGNTEAFF.

This sequence joins TRBV10-3 and TRBJ2-7; maybe TRBD2 (7 bases). Germline V gene sequence: CDR1 ENHRY, CDR2 SYGVKD. With 8 bases removed from V and 4 bases from J, the gap between germline ends came to 15 bases. This CDR3 spans 13 amino acids. The CDR3 DNA reads TGTGCCATCCGGGACGGGGGGCGGTACGAGCAGTACTTC. Translating it yields CAIRDGGRYEQYF.

This chain uses TRBV6-1 with TRBJ2-7; D uncertain. V lost 9 bases and J 0 bases, leaving 9 bases between the germline ends. CDR3 length: 12 amino acids. Per the germline V gene, CDR1 is MNHNS and CDR2 is SASEGT. CDR3 in amino acids: CASERSSYEQYF. The CDR3 nucleotides read TGTGCCAGTGAGAGGAGCTCCTACGAGCAGTACTTC.

Note on this clone: The junction does not match germline at one end; this may be a read error. DNA for the CDR3: TGCGCCAGCAGCCACCCGGGGTACGGGCAGTACTTC. This sequence encodes CASSHPGYGQYF. The chain uses TRBV4-1 and TRBJ2-7; D is perhaps TRBD2 (5 bases). CDR3 length: 12 residues. Germline V gives CDR1 MGHRA, CDR2 YSYEKL.

The chain recombines TRBV18 with TRBJ1-5; tentatively, D is TRBD1 (6 bases). The CDR3 has 14 residues. CDR1 is KGHSH and CDR2 is LQKENI in the germline V gene. V lost 2 bases and J 5 bases, leaving 10 bases between the germline ends. CDR3 sequence (DNA): TGTGCCAGCTCACCAGCGGACAGTGATCAGCCCCAGCATTTT. Translated, it gives CASSPADSDQPQHF.